Below are 30 T cell receptor beta chains sequenced from a single sample in a study of beta chain features in type 1 diabetes. General observations from the study: Shorter TCRB CDR3s, moderately but significantly so, marked every one of the four CD4+ subsets in Type 1 diabetes patients.

The investigators reverse transcribed all of the isolated RNA, so they sequenced expressed TCRB transcripts. Clones were read by immunoSEQ multiplex PCR, and TCRdb kept only the in-frame ones, dropping some. The sample has more than 250,000 clones; roughly 15% are singletons. No antigen has been identified for these receptors. Sequences were obtained from naive CD4+ T cells from blood. The receptor set was obtained from a man aged 18 to 29 with type 1 diabetes.

The chain joins TRBV7-6 to TRBJ2-7; D unresolved. The CDR3 is made up of 13 amino acids. Trimming took 1 base from V and 0 from J, leaving 4 bases between them. The V gene's germline CDR1 is SGHVS and CDR2 FNYEAQ. The CDR3 DNA reads as TGTGCCAGCAGCTTAGACTCCTCCTACGAGCAGTACTTC. Its translation is CASSLDSSYEQYF.

This chain connects TRBV28 to TRBJ1-2, with D perhaps matching TRBD1 (5 bases). The V and J ends lost 5 bases and 2 bases respectively, with 15 bases between them. From germline, CDR1 is MDHEN and CDR2 SYDVKM. This CDR3 is 15 amino acids long. The CDR3 coding sequence is TGTGCCAGCAGTCCGCTGGGGGGACTGAACTATGGCTACACCTTC. Its protein product is CASSPLGGLNYGYTF.

This clone was counted only a few times. The V call is TRBV2, the J call TRBJ2-7; D perhaps matches TRBD2 (5 bases). Germline V gene data show CDR1 as SNHLY and CDR2 as FYNNEI. The CDR3 contains 15 residues. V lost 2 bases and J 6 bases, leaving 17 bases between the germline ends. CDR3 coding DNA: TGTGCCAGCAGTGAAATGGGCCTAGCAAGGGCCGAGCAGTACTTC. It encodes CASSEMGLARAEQYF.

The rearrangement links TRBV9 to TRBJ2-1; 7 bases align to TRBD1. The ends lost 0 bases at V and 4 bases at J; junction bases unmatched: 4. In germline, CDR1 is SGDLS, CDR2 YYNGEE. CDR3 length equals 15 residues. CDR3 protein: CASSVEGTDYNEQFF. The CDR3 DNA follows: TGTGCCAGCAGCGTAGAGGGGACAGATTACAATGAGCAGTTCTTC.

V usage is TRBV6-5 and J usage is TRBJ2-7; 8 bases are shared with TRBD2. Trimming took 7 bases from V and 2 from J; bases not matched to a gene: 7. Germline CDR1 MNHEY, CDR2 SVGAGI. This CDR3 is 14 amino acids long. CDR3 coding DNA: TGTGCCAGCACCCCCCGAGCGGGAGCCTACGAGCAGTACTTC. Residues: CASTPRAGAYEQYF.

This chain connects TRBV19 to TRBJ2-3; tentatively, D is TRBD1 (6 bases). CDR1 is LNHDA and CDR2 is SQIVND in the germline V gene (reference sequence). The CDR3 spans 15 residues. The V and J ends lost 4 bases and 3 bases respectively, with 14 bases between them. The CDR3 loop is CASSKGQPLTDTQYF. CDR3 DNA: TGTGCCAGTAGTAAAGGACAGCCCCTAACAGATACGCAGTATTTT.

The V gene is TRBV5-4, the J gene TRBJ2-3; D gene ambiguous. The germline V gene has CDR1 SGHNT and CDR2 YYREEE (reference sequence). The germline V and J ends were trimmed by 4 bases and 2 bases, with 11 bases remaining between them. The CDR3 runs to 14 residues. CDR3 nucleotide sequence: TGTGCCAGCAGCCTCCGGGTCGACACAGATACGCAGTATTTT. Protein: CASSLRVDTDTQYF. The entire variable domain, with the rest obtained from reference TRBV5-4 and TRBJ2-3, is as follows: ETGVTQSPTHLIKTRGQQVTLRCSSQSGHNTVSWYQQALGQGPQFIFQYYREEENGRGNFPPRFSGLQFPNYSSELNVNALELDDSALYLCASSLRVDTDTQYFGPGTRLTVL.

This clone showed up just a few times. The chain is built from TRBV19 and TRBJ1-4; no clear D gene. Per germline, CDR1 LNHDA and CDR2 SQIVND (reference sequence). The CDR3 extends over 13 amino acids. Trimming removed 8 bases from V and 7 bases from J, with 14 bases in between. The CDR3 DNA sequence: TGTGCCAGTCATATTCGTCTGAGTGAAAAACTGTTTTTT. It codes for CASHIRLSEKLFF.

The rearrangement joins TRBV6-1 to TRBJ1-1; D gene unclear. The CDR3 runs 13 residues. Germline assignment: CDR1 MNHNS and CDR2 SASEGT. The V and J ends lost 3 bases and 0 bases respectively, with 5 bases between them. The CDR3 loop reads CASSDQVNTEAFF. DNA of the CDR3: TGTGCCAGCAGTGACCAGGTGAACACTGAAGCTTTCTTT.

This clone was detected only a few times. The chain recombines TRBV2 with TRBJ2-1; D uncertain. V lost 6 bases to trimming and J lost 8 bases, with 8 bases between them. CDR3 size: 11 residues. Germline lookup yields CDR1 SNHLY and CDR2 FYNNEI. In DNA, the CDR3 is TGTGCCAGCAGCATTGTAGATGAGCAGTTCTTC. Protein product: CASSIVDEQFF.

This clone showed up just a few times. The V and J genes are TRBV6-5 and TRBJ2-7, with 8 bases that match TRBD2. This CDR3 comprises 15 residues. Per the germline V gene, CDR1 is MNHEY and CDR2 is SVGAGI. V shed 6 bases and J 1 base; nucleotides not matched to a gene: 8. The CDR3 DNA sequence: TGTGCCAGCAGCCCCGGGACTAGTTGGTCCTACGAGCAGTACTTC. Translation gives CASSPGTSWSYEQYF.

This clone appeared a few times. CDR3: CASSVSGRGSTDTQYF. The CDR3 nucleotides read TGTGCCAGCAGCGTATCTGGGCGGGGGTCCACAGATACGCAGTATTTT. This chain links TRBV9 with TRBJ2-3, with 7 positions matching TRBD2. The CDR3 covers 16 residues. Germline V CDR1 and CDR2: SGDLS, YYNGEE. Trimming at V came to 1 base and at J to 2 bases, leaving 7 bases not matched to a gene. The complete variable domain, with remaining parts taken from reference TRBV9 and TRBJ2-3, reads DSGVTQTPKHLITATGQRVTLRCSPRSGDLSVYWYQQSLDQGLQFLIQYYNGEERAKGNILERFSAQQFPDLHSELNLSSLELGDSALYFCASSVSGRGSTDTQYFGPGTRLTVL.

CDR3 residues: CASSPGRQGARAFF. In DNA form, the CDR3 reads TGTGCCAGCTCACCTGGGAGACAGGGGGCTAGAGCTTTCTTT. The J gene is TRBJ1-1, the V gene TRBV18, with TRBD1 matching over 10 bases. CDR1 and CDR2 (germline): KGHSH, LQKENI. J gave up 10 bases and V 3 bases, and 8 bases lay outside the gene matches. This CDR3 spans 14 amino acids.

This chain uses TRBV5-1 with TRBJ2-3; D perhaps matches TRBD2 (5 bases). CDR3 length equals 16 residues. CDR1 is SGHRS and CDR2 is YFSETQ in the germline V gene. Trimming pared 3 bases from V and 5 bases from J, leaving 19 bases between. CDR3 amino acids: CASSSLPGKRLDTQYF. CDR3 DNA sequence: TGCGCCAGCAGCTCCCTCCCTGGGAAGCGGCTAGATACGCAGTATTTT.

The rearrangement uses TRBV6-1 and TRBJ2-2; 10 bases line up with TRBD1. Germline-derived CDR1 and CDR2 are MNHNS and SASEGT. The CDR3 has 14 residues. J was trimmed by 11 bases and V by 6 bases; bases with no gene match: 9. The CDR3 sequence: CASRLWDRGLELFF. CDR3 in DNA: TGTGCCAGCAGGCTATGGGACAGGGGCCTCGAGCTGTTTTTT.

This chain links TRBV19 with TRBJ2-7; 11 bases line up with TRBD2. Germline CDR1 and CDR2: LNHDA and SQIVND (reference sequence). CDR3 length: 15 amino acids. Trimming at V came to 3 bases and at J to 3 bases, leaving 4 bases not matched to a gene. In DNA form, the CDR3 reads TGTGCCAGTAGTATTCTAGCGGGGGGCAGCTACGAGCAGTACTTC. This encodes CASSILAGGSYEQYF.

This clone was seen a handful of times. This sequence joins TRBV23-1 and TRBJ1-2, with 8 bases lining up with TRBD1. TRBV23-1 carries the ORF label, with uncertain function. The CDR3 is made up of 17 amino acids. The V gene end was trimmed by 2 bases and the J gene end by 8 bases; junction bases not matched to a gene: 16. The CDR3 DNA is TGCGCCAGCAGTCAAAAACACCCCGGACAGGGCGGTCAAGGCTACACCTTC. This gives the protein CASSQKHPGQGGQGYTF.

The gene calls are TRBV19 and TRBJ2-6; D is possibly TRBD1 (5 bases). The CDR3 has 14 amino acids. V dropped 5 bases and J dropped 4 bases, with 9 bases sitting between them. Germline V gene lookup returns CDR1 LNHDA and CDR2 SQIVND (reference sequence). In DNA, the CDR3 is TGTGCCAGTAGTTCAGGGTTCGGGGCCAACGTCCTGACTTTC. Its translation is CASSSGFGANVLTF.

The chain couples TRBV11-2 to TRBJ1-3; no clear D. The length of the CDR3 is 11 residues. From germline, CDR1 is SGHAT and CDR2 FQNNGV. V lost 0 bases and J lost 9, with 3 bases in between. The CDR3 here is CASSLDVTIYF. CDR3 DNA sequence: TGTGCCAGCAGCTTAGACGTCACCATATATTTT.

There are a few counts of this clone. This chain connects TRBV29-1 to TRBJ2-7, with 10 nucleotides matching TRBD2. The CDR3 totals 15 residues. J was trimmed by 2 bases and V by 6 bases; bases with no gene match: 10. Germline CDR1 reads SQVTM; CDR2 reads ANQGSEA. CDR3 DNA sequence: TGCAGCGTCAATTTTGGGACTAGCGTTGCCTACGAGCAGTACTTC. Translated, it gives CSVNFGTSVAYEQYF.

This chain connects TRBV28 to TRBJ1-2; D possibly corresponds to TRBD1 (5 bases). The CDR3 length is 12 residues. The germline gives CDR1 MDHEN, CDR2 SYDVKM. Trimming took 4 bases from V and 5 from J, leaving 8 bases between them. The CDR3 loop is CASSWQGYGYTF. The CDR3 DNA sequence: TGTGCCAGCAGTTGGCAGGGATATGGCTACACCTTC.

This clone was seen a handful of times. DNA for the CDR3: TGTGCCAGCTCACCTCCCGGTTTCGGCAGGGAGGACTACACCTTC. This translates into CASSPPGFGREDYTF. V gene TRBV18 combines with J gene TRBJ1-2; tentative D call: TRBD1 (5 bases). V was trimmed by 3 bases and J by 10 bases, leaving 21 bases between them. Germline V lookup: CDR1 KGHSH, CDR2 LQKENI. The length of the CDR3 is 15 residues.

V and J are TRBV5-1 and TRBJ2-1; TRBD1 matches at 9 bases. V was pared by 4 bases and J by 2 bases, with 10 bases of the junction left unmatched. Germline values: CDR1 SGHRS, CDR2 YFSETQ. The CDR3 totals 17 residues. Here the CDR3 DNA reads TGCGCCAGCAGCCTAAAGCCGGGGACAGGGACCTACAATGAGCAGTTCTTC. It is translated as CASSLKPGTGTYNEQFF.

This sequence joins TRBV5-1 and TRBJ2-7; no clear D gene. The CDR3 contains 15 residues. Germline CDR1 SGHRS, CDR2 YFSETQ. V was pared by 0 bases and J by 3 bases, with 13 bases between. The DNA for the CDR3 is TGCGCCAGCAGCTTGGCCGCGGTCACGGACTACGAGCAGTACTTC. Protein sequence: CASSLAAVTDYEQYF.

This clone was seen a handful of times. This same CDR3 is encoded by further DNA sequences in the sample. This rearrangement joins TRBV7-2 to TRBJ1-1; D possibly corresponds to TRBD1 (6 bases). This CDR3 region has 13 residues. Germline lookup yields CDR1 SGHTA and CDR2 FQGNSA. V was pared by 5 bases and J by 1 base, with 8 bases between. Here the CDR3 reads CASSLQGNTEAFF. CDR3 nucleotides: TGTGCCAGCAGCCTACAGGGGAACACTGAAGCTTTCTTT.

The chain recombines TRBV5-1 with TRBJ2-7, with D possibly matching TRBD1 (6 bases). This CDR3 region has 15 residues. Germline values: CDR1 SGHRS, CDR2 YFSETQ. Trimming took off 1 base at V and 0 bases at J, with 11 bases between the two ends. The CDR3 protein is CASSLYRGSSYEQYF. The CDR3 DNA sequence: TGCGCCAGCAGCTTGTATAGGGGGAGCTCCTACGAGCAGTACTTC. The full variable domain, rest sourced from reference TRBV5-1 and TRBJ2-7, is KAGVTQTPRYLIKTRGQQVTLSCSPISGHRSVSWYQQTPGQGLQFLFEYFSETQRNKGNFPGRFSGRQFSNSRSEMNVSTLELGDSALYLCASSLYRGSSYEQYFGPGTRLTVT.

There are a few counts of this clone. In the same sample, other DNA sequences code for this CDR3. The CDR3: CASSPGLADYNEQFF. CDR3 in DNA: TGTGCCAGCTCACCTGGACTAGCGGACTACAATGAGCAGTTCTTC. The J gene is TRBJ2-1, the V gene TRBV18; 10 bases are a match to TRBD2. Germline trimming cut 3 bases from V and 3 bases from J; bases unmatched to any gene: 2. The CDR3 runs 15 residues. CDR1 and CDR2 (germline): KGHSH, LQKENI. The full variable domain, with the rest looked up from reference TRBV18 and TRBJ2-1, is NAGVMQNPRHLVRRRGQEARLRCSPMKGHSHVYWYRQLPEEGLKFMVYLQKENIIDESGMPKERFSAEFPKEGPSILRIQQVVRGDSAAYFCASSPGLADYNEQFFGPGTRLTVL.

The V call is TRBV6-6, the J call TRBJ2-7, with 7 bases identical to TRBD1. This CDR3 is 16 amino acids long. The germline CDR1 and CDR2 sequences are MNHNY and SVGAGI (reference sequence). Trimming at V came to 2 bases and at J to 1 base, leaving 8 bases not matched to a gene. The CDR3 DNA follows: TGTGCCAGCAGTTACGTGGGACAGAAAATGTCCTACGAGCAGTACTTC. This sequence encodes CASSYVGQKMSYEQYF.

This clone was recorded a few times. This chain joins TRBV9 and TRBJ2-5; the match to TRBD2 covers 7 bases. CDR1 is SGDLS and CDR2 is YYNGEE in the germline V gene. J was trimmed by 3 bases and V by 4 bases; bases with no gene match: 6. This CDR3 has 14 amino acids. Here the CDR3 DNA reads TGTGCCAGCAGCCAGAGCCGGGGGGAAGAGACCCAGTACTTC. It translates to CASSQSRGEETQYF.

The chain links TRBV29-1 to TRBJ1-2; 7 bases fit TRBD1. J lost 8 bases, V lost 2 bases, and 23 bases had no gene match. CDR1 and CDR2 from the germline V gene are SQVTM and ANQGSEA. The CDR3 is 18 amino acids. CDR3 in DNA: TGCAGCGTTGAAATAGGGGACAGCCTGGGGAACGCTATAACGGGCTACACCTTC. This encodes CSVEIGDSLGNAITGYTF.